Presented here are 5 T cell receptor beta chains from one specimen sequenced in a study of blood T cell repertoires in COVID-19. Some clones are missing from TCRdb's copy, which holds only in-frame ones; the method was immunoSEQ multiplex PCR. The sample lists around 120,000 clones; around 91% were seen once. The specimen sequenced was peripheral blood. The receptors originated from a woman older than 75 with acute or convalescent COVID-19.

This clone showed up just once. The chain recombines TRBV3-1 (or the pseudogene TRBV3-2) with TRBJ2-7, with 7 nucleotides matching TRBD1. Germline CDR1 and CDR2: LGHDT and YNNKEL (reference sequence). There are 13 residues in the CDR3. Losses at the gene ends were 5 bases for V and 4 bases for J; bases not matched to a gene: 5. This chain's CDR3 is CASSRGQPYEQYF. For the CDR3, the DNA is TGTGCCAGCAGCAGGGGACAGCCTTACGAGCAGTACTTC.

This clone has only one observation. The rearrangement joins TRBV27 to TRBJ2-5, with 9 bases lining up with TRBD1. The CDR3 contains 14 residues. Germline lookup yields CDR1 MNHEY and CDR2 SMNVEV (reference sequence). J lost 5 bases, V lost 5 bases, and 6 bases had no gene match. CDR3 DNA: TGTGCCAGCAGTCTGACAGGGGGGATGGAGACCCAGTACTTC. This translates into CASSLTGGMETQYF.

V is TRBV3-1 (or the pseudogene TRBV3-2) and J is TRBJ2-7; TRBD2 is a possible D gene (6 bases). CDR1 is LGHDT, CDR2 YNNKEL, per germline (reference sequence). The ends were cut back, 3 bases at V and 7 bases at J, with 16 bases in the middle. The CDR3 length is 14 residues. The CDR3 coding sequence is TGTGCCAGCAGCCACGGACTATCTCAGAGAGAGCAGTACTTC. This translates into CASSHGLSQREQYF.

V is TRBV6-1 and J is TRBJ2-4; no definite D call. Germline V gene data show CDR1 as MNHNS and CDR2 as SASEGT. This CDR3 region has 10 residues. V was clipped by 2 bases and J by 11 bases, with 4 bases between them. In DNA, the CDR3 is TGTGCCAGCAGTGAACCGGTTCAGTACTTC. Translating gives CASSEPVQYF.

This rearrangement joins TRBV28 to TRBJ1-2; 9 positions match TRBD1. Losses at the gene ends were 9 bases for V and 7 bases for J; bases not matched to a gene: 9. The CDR3 spans 13 residues. Germline CDR1 and CDR2: MDHEN and SYDVKM. This CDR3 reads CASRTGVVAGYTF. The CDR3, as DNA: TGTGCCAGTAGGACAGGGGTTGTTGCTGGCTACACCTTC.